Only a few counts were recorded for the clone carrying this TCR beta chain. The source of the sample is a study of cytomegalovirus exposure and HLA in healthy donors. This PCR relied on a set of 60 Vbeta primers and 13 Jbeta primers. The protocol was immunoSEQ multiplex PCR, while the TCRdb copy is restricted to in-frame clones and leaves out a portion. The sample lists 130,000 or so clones, 73% occurring once. The V segment lost 3 bases and the J segment 1 base; nucleotides outside the gene matches: 7. The germline CDR1 and CDR2 sequences are LNHDA and SQIVND (reference sequence). This CDR3 contains 17 residues.

The clonotype originates from a middle-aged woman in good health and CMV-seropositive. The rearrangement uses TRBV19 and TRBJ1-1; 11 positions match TRBD1. Specimen: PBMCs. Here the CDR3 reads CASSIRDRGASNTEAFF. Written as DNA, the CDR3 is TGTGCCAGTAGTATTCGGGACAGGGGGGCATCGAACACTGAAGCTTTCTTT.